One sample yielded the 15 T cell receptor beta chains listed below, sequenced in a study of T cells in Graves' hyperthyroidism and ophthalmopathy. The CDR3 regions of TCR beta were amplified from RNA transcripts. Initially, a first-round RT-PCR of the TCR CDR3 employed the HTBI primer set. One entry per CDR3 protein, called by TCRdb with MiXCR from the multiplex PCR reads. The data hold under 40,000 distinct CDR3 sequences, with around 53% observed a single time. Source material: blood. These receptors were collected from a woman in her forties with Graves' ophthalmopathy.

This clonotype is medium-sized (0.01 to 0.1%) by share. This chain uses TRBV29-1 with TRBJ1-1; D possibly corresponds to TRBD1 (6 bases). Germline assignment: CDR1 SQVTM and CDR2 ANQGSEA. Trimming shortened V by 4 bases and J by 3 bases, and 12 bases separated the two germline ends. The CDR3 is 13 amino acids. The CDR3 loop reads CSVVRGADTEAFF. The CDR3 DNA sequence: TGCAGCGTTGTTAGGGGGGCAGACACTGAAGCTTTCTTT.

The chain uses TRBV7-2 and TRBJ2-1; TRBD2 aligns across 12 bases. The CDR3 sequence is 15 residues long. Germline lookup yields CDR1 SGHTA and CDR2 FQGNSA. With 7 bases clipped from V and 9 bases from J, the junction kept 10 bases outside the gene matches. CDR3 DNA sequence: TGTGCCAGCAACATAAGACTAGCGGGAGCCAGTGAGCAGTTCTTC. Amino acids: CASNIRLAGASEQFF.

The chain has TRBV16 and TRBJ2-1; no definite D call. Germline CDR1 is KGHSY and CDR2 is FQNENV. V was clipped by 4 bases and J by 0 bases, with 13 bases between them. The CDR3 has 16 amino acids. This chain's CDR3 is CASSPFPLCSYNEQFF. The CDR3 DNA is TGTGCCAGCAGCCCCTTCCCACTGTGCTCCTACAATGAGCAGTTCTTC.

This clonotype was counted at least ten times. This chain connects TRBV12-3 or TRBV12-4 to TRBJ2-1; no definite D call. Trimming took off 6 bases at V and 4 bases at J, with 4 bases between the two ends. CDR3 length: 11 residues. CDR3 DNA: TGTGCCAGCAGCCTATACAATGAGCAGTTCTTC. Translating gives CASSLYNEQFF.

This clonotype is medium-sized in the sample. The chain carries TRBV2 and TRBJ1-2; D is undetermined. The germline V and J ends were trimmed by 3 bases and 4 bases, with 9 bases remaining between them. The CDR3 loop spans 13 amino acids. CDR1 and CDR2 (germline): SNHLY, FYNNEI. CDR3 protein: CASSEEGAYGYTF. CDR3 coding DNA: TGTGCCAGCAGTGAGGAAGGTGCCTATGGCTACACCTTC.

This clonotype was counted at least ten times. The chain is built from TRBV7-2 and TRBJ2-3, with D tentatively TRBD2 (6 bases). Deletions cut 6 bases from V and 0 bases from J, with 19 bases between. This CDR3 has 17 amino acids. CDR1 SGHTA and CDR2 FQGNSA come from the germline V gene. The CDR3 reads CASRRGRGGPSTDTQYF. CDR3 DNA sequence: TGTGCCAGCAGGCGGGGAAGAGGCGGACCTAGCACAGATACGCAGTATTTT.

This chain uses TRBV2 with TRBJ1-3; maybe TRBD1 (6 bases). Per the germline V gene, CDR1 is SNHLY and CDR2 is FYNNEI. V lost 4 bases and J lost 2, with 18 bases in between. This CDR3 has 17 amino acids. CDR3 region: CASSVRYQGRAGNTIYF. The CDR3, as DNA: TGTGCCAGCAGTGTCCGGTACCAGGGGCGTGCTGGAAACACCATATATTTT.

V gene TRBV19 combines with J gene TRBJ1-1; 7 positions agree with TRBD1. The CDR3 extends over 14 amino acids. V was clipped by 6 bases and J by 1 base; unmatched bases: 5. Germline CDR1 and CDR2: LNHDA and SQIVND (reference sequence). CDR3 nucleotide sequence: TGTGCCAGTAGCCCAGGGACAGCGAACACTGAAGCTTTCTTT. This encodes CASSPGTANTEAFF.

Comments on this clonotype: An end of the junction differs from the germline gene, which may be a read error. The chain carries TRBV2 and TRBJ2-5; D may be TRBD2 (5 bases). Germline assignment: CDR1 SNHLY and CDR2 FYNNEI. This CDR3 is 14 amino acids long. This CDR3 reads CAGTGGGWEEAQYF. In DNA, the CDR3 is TGTGCCGGCACCGGAGGTGGGTGGGAAGAGGCCCAGTACTTC.

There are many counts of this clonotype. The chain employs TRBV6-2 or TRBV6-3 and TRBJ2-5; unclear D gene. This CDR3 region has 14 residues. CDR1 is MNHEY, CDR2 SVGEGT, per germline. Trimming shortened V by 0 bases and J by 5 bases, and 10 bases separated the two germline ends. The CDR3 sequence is CASSYSMGSETQYF. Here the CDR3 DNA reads TGTGCCAGCAGTTACTCGATGGGAAGCGAGACCCAGTACTTC.

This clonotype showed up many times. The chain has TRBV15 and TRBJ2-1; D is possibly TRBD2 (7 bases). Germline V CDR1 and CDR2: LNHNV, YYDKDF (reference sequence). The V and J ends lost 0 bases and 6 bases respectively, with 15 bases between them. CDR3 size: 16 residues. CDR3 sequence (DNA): TGTGCCACCAGCAGAGATAGGGGGGGGGATTTCAATGAGCAGTTCTTC. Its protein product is CATSRDRGGDFNEQFF.

CDR3 residues: CASSYGEGNEKLFF. The DNA of the CDR3 is TGTGCCAGCAGTTACGGGGAGGGCAATGAAAAACTGTTTTTT. The V call is TRBV7-2, the J call TRBJ1-4; no definite D call. Germline V lookup: CDR1 SGHTA, CDR2 FQGNSA. V was shortened by 6 bases and J by 5 bases, with 13 bases between the two germline ends. This CDR3 is built from 14 residues. The whole variable domain, filled in from reference TRBV7-2 and TRBJ1-4, reads GAGVSQSPSNKVTEKGKDVELRCDPISGHTALYWYRQSLGQGLEFLIYFQGNSAPDKSGLPSDRFSAERTGGSVSTLTIQRTQQEDSAVYLCASSYGEGNEKLFFGSGTQLSVL.

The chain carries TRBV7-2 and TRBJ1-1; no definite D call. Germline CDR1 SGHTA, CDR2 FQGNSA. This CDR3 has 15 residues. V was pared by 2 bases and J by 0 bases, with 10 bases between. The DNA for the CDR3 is TGTGCCAGCAGCTTATTCGTCAGTGTGAACACTGAAGCTTTCTTT. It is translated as CASSLFVSVNTEAFF.

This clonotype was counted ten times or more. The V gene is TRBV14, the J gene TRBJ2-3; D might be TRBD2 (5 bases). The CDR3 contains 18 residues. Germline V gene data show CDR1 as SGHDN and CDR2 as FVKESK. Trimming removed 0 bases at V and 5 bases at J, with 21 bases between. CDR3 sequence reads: CASSQDASPGNRIDTQYF. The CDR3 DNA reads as TGTGCCAGCAGCCAAGATGCAAGCCCCGGGAACCGGATAGATACGCAGTATTTT.

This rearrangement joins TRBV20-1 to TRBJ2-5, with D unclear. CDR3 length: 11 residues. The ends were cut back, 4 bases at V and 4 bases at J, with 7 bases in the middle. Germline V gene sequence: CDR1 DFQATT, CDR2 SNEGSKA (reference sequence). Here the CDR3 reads CSAIVGETQYF. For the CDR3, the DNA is TGCAGTGCTATCGTTGGAGAGACCCAGTACTTC.